This T cell receptor (beta chain) was captured in a study of blood T cell repertoires in COVID-19. As for the study in general: Researchers got acute and convalescent COVID-19 samples from the United States, Italy and Spain. In each case, the material was cDNA or gDNA derived from T cells, B-cell-depleted T cells, or PBMCs.

Patients at the Seattle site were enrolled during active infection and followed longitudinally. After removal of 2 bases from V and 4 bases from J, the junction contained 16 bases not matched to a gene. The CDR3 sequence is 18 residues long. CDR1 SGHRS and CDR2 YFSETQ come from the germline V gene. Sequenced by immunoSEQ multiplex PCR; TCRdb stores in-frame clones only, minus some. The data contain fewer than 140,000 clones, about 79% of them singletons. The chain is built from TRBV5-1 and TRBJ2-5, with 8 bases fitting TRBD1. The sample taken for sequencing was peripheral blood. The sequence came from a man aged 80 or over with COVID-19, enrolled during active disease. This CDR3 is CASSFGGSTGAGGETQYF. As DNA, the CDR3 is TGCGCCAGCAGCTTTGGTGGGTCGACAGGGGCCGGGGGAGAGACCCAGTACTTC. The whole variable domain, filled in from reference TRBV5-1 and TRBJ2-5, reads KAGVTQTPRYLIKTRGQQVTLSCSPISGHRSVSWYQQTPGQGLQFLFEYFSETQRNKGNFPGRFSGRQFSNSRSEMNVSTLELGDSALYLCASSFGGSTGAGGETQYFGPGTRLLVL.